Below, one TCR beta chain is given with its context. Its antigen is not known. Excluded: other autoimmune disease, uncontrolled infection, pregnancy or lactation. The data were taken from a study of Graves' ophthalmopathy and Graves' hyperthyroidism. Study as a whole: Stable hyperthyroidism denotes an absence of ophthalmopathy throughout 18 months of follow-up.

RNA transcripts provided the template for amplifying TCR beta CDR3 regions. An initial RT-PCR round employing HTBI primers preceded a second-round multiplex PCR. Using its own MiXCR run on the multiplex PCR reads, TCRdb lists one record per CDR3 protein. The top ten clones hold more than 9.5% of a sample with some 1.1 million distinct CDR3 sequences, about 40% of them seen once. Points from the study as a whole: A 13-signature model separated ophthalmopathy from stable hyperthyroidism, about 90% sensitivity, around 79% specificity. Detection in blood was also observed for most expanded thyroid clonotypes above 0.001 frequency.

The CDR3 loop spans 15 amino acids. The trim removed 1 base at V and 4 bases at J, leaving 6 bases unmatched. The germline V gene has CDR1 MGHRA and CDR2 YSYEKL. The chain employs TRBV4-1 and TRBJ1-1; 7 bases fit TRBD1. Sequencing used peripheral blood or thyroid tissue (not recorded which). This TCR was recovered from an adult man with Graves' hyperthyroidism. The CDR3 here is CASSQGAPGGTEAFF. CDR3 nucleotides: TGCGCCAGCAGCCAAGGGGCCCCAGGGGGCACTGAAGCTTTCTTT.